These 10 T cell receptor beta chains share one sample of origin, sequenced in a study of human T cells and chemical hapten exposure. Time point here: pre-sensitization, week 0. Treatment specified: therapeutic diphenylcyclopropenone sensitization with weekly scalp DPC. Extraction of total RNA was performed on unfractionated whole blood. Via MiXCR, TCRdb re-called the RACE reads, giving one row per CDR3 protein. The sample lists tens of thousands of distinct CDR3 sequences; approximately 12% were seen once. Sequenced here: whole blood, sampled in connection with sensitization to the hapten diphenylcyclopropenone (DPC). Source of these receptors: a woman between 40 and 50 years old with alopecia areata. Some clones in this sample may be carry-over from other donors' samples.

Only a few counts were recorded for this clonotype. This chain joins TRBV29-1 and TRBJ1-5; a possible D gene is TRBD1 (6 bases). Germline V gene data show CDR1 as SQVTM and CDR2 as ANQGSEA. The CDR3 length is 12 residues. Trimming pared 4 bases from V and 4 bases from J, leaving 8 bases between. DNA of the CDR3: TGCAGCGTTGGAGACAGGAATCAGCCCCAGCATTTT. It codes for CSVGDRNQPQHF.

This clonotype was found many times. The chain employs TRBV5-1 and TRBJ2-5, with TRBD2 matching 9 bases. From germline, CDR1 is SGHRS and CDR2 YFSETQ. Trimming cost V 0 bases and J 5 bases; bases outside gene matches: 11. This CDR3 region has 17 residues. The CDR3 DNA is TGCGCCAGCAGCTTGGTAGCTAGCGGGAAGAGGGGCGAGACCCAGTACTTC. Translation: CASSLVASGKRGETQYF. The variable domain in full, completed from reference TRBV5-1 and TRBJ2-5, reads KAGVTQTPRYLIKTRGQQVTLSCSPISGHRSVSWYQQTPGQGLQFLFEYFSETQRNKGNFPGRFSGRQFSNSRSEMNVSTLELGDSALYLCASSLVASGKRGETQYFGPGTRLLVL.

The chain is built from TRBV19 and TRBJ1-1; D may be TRBD1 (6 bases). The CDR3 loop spans 15 amino acids. V lost 2 bases and J lost 3, with 13 bases in between. Germline V CDR1 and CDR2: LNHDA, SQIVND (reference sequence). CDR3 bases: TGTGCCAGTAGTATACTCCAGGGGACCCACACTGAAGCTTTCTTT. Amino acid sequence: CASSILQGTHTEAFF. The whole variable domain, remainder taken from reference TRBV19 and TRBJ1-1, is DGGITQSPKYLFRKEGQNVTLSCEQNLNHDAMYWYRQDPGQGLRLIYYSQIVNDFQKGDIAEGYSVSREKKESFPLTVTSAQKNPTAFYLCASSILQGTHTEAFFGQGTRLTVV.

In its sample, this clonotype ranks as medium-sized (0.01 to 0.1%). V usage is TRBV28 and J usage is TRBJ1-1, with D unclear. V was clipped by 8 bases and J by 1 base, with 11 bases between them. The germline CDR1 and CDR2 sequences are MDHEN and SYDVKM. The CDR3 spans 13 residues. The CDR3 loop reads CASLGGQNTEAFF. DNA of the CDR3: TGTGCCAGCCTCGGTGGTCAGAACACTGAAGCTTTCTTT.

For this clonotype: This could be a read error, since a much larger clone is one nucleotide away. The chain employs TRBV3-1 and TRBJ1-3; weak D call: TRBD1 (5 bases). With 0 bases removed from V and 7 bases from J, the gap between germline ends came to 10 bases. The CDR3 length is 14 residues. Germline assignment: CDR1 LGHDT and CDR2 YNNKEL (reference sequence). The CDR3 region is CASSQDNRRNTIYF. CDR3 in DNA: TGTGCCAGCAGCCAAGATAACAGGCGGAACACCATATATTTT.

CDR3 region: CASSPRPGSYNEQFF. The CDR3 DNA reads as TGTGCCAGCTCACCACGACCTGGCTCCTACAATGAGCAGTTCTTC. The genes are TRBV18 and TRBJ2-1; D is undetermined. Germline lookup yields CDR1 KGHSH and CDR2 LQKENI. V lost 1 base to trimming and J lost 0 bases, with 7 bases between them. The CDR3 length is 15 residues.

Ten or more counts support this clonotype. The chain is built from TRBV5-1 and TRBJ2-5, with TRBD2 matching over 7 bases. CDR3 size: 15 residues. CDR1 is SGHRS, CDR2 YFSETQ, per germline. Germline trimming cut 5 bases from V and 2 bases from J; bases unmatched to any gene: 9. The CDR3 nucleotides read TGCGCCAGCAGTGAAGTAGCGGGTGGGCAAGAGACCCAGTACTTC. This gives the protein CASSEVAGGQETQYF.

This clonotype was detected ten times or more. Here the CDR3 reads CATSPPGQHYTEAFF. DNA for the CDR3: TGTGCCACCTCCCCCCCCGGACAGCACTACACTGAAGCTTTCTTT. This chain connects TRBV12-3 or TRBV12-4 to TRBJ1-1; the D gene is possibly TRBD1 (6 bases). Trimming pared 10 bases from V and 3 bases from J, leaving 21 bases between. The CDR3 loop spans 15 amino acids.

The chain is built from TRBV5-1 and TRBJ2-6; D tentatively fits TRBD1 or TRBD2 (5 bases each). V was pared by 3 bases and J by 0 bases, with 7 bases between. Per the germline V gene, CDR1 is SGHRS and CDR2 is YFSETQ. The CDR3 totals 15 residues. CDR3 residues: CASSSGRSGANVLTF. CDR3 DNA: TGCGCCAGCAGCTCGGGACGCTCTGGGGCCAACGTCCTGACTTTC. Supplemented by reference TRBV5-1 and TRBJ2-6, the full variable domain reads KAGVTQTPRYLIKTRGQQVTLSCSPISGHRSVSWYQQTPGQGLQFLFEYFSETQRNKGNFPGRFSGRQFSNSRSEMNVSTLELGDSALYLCASSSGRSGANVLTFGAGSRLTVL.

The table lists this clonotype with many counts. The V and J genes are TRBV29-1 and TRBJ1-5; weak D call: TRBD1 (5 bases). The CDR3 contains 12 residues. V was cut by 4 bases and J by 7 bases, with 11 bases left in between. Germline V lookup: CDR1 SQVTM, CDR2 ANQGSEA. CDR3 coding DNA: TGCAGCGTTGTGGGGGAGGGACAGCCCCAGCATTTT. Protein product: CSVVGEGQPQHF.